This T cell receptor beta chain was identified during a study of cytomegalovirus exposure and HLA in healthy donors (dated by TCRdb to about 2017). For the wider study: An earlier analysis of several hundred of the donors reported 276 Gb of sequence data and about 120 million unique TCR beta sequences obtained from about 180 million T cells. In an earlier analysis of roughly 600 of the donors, high-throughput TCR beta sequencing was used to judge whether each TCR beta V gene segment behaved as functional or pseudogenic. A later genetic analysis used genome-wide SNP genotypes for about 65% of the roughly 700 donors, treating that subset as a discovery cohort. Several DR-DQ haplotypes were treated as single units for association and clustering because of strong linkage in the cohort. Besides the first cohort of under 700 subjects, a separate validation cohort made up of roughly 120 different subjects was used. Every discovery cohort repertoire had been produced on one sequencing platform. The study combined high-throughput TCR immunosequencing, statistical association of individual TCRs with disease status, and machine learning to predict cytomegalovirus infection status. Typing coverage differed by locus: A, B, C, DRB1 and DQB1 were typed in roughly 629-630 donors, DQA1 in about 500, DPA1 in around 610, and DPB1 in around 440. The aim of the study was to test whether cataloging public T cell receptors could identify signatures of past pathogen exposure. A later analysis re-examined previously published TCR beta repertoires from more than 600 donors and added high-resolution HLA genotyping to investigate patterns of TCR occurrence. Of the 300 to 400 genotyped donors, roughly 80% fell in the genetic ancestry cluster associated with self-reported Caucasian donors. Donor age, sex, ethnicity and CMV serostatus were compiled together with the repertoire data. The study used immunosequencing to profile the T cell repertoires of approximately 630 subjects and linked those repertoires to cytomegalovirus serostatus. Across about 370 genotyped donors of the cohort, an average of approximately 240,000 unique TCR beta nucleotide sequences per donor were sequenced, and roughly 18% of those sequences were non-productive. Class I and class II HLA loci were covered by the typing at four-digit resolution. Rather than using new phenotypic data, the later analysis identified candidate immune exposures from TCR beta sequences and from how often those sequences occurred across donors. Roughly 290 gigabases of sequencing data and roughly 80 million unique TCR sequences made up an early release that covered nearly 650 HLA-typed donors. Results the study describes overall, beyond this receptor: Correlated functional status among segregating V segments might be attributable to linkage disequilibrium, but an unknown experimental factor could not be ruled out. This cohort had only TCR beta chains sequenced, and the lack of alpha or paired-chain data limited which features could be detected. Because HLA typing was unavailable for some donors at each locus, only the typed subset was used in association tests. Specific HLA alleles were associated with 18,000 or so TCR beta sequences at a false discovery rate of 0.05 in a later analysis. Strong co-occurrence of HLA alleles, especially DR and DQ, made assigning TCR associations to individual alleles difficult. According to the authors, the approach could potentially be generalized to other disease states and immunological phenotypes. Some IMGT-functional V segments, including TRBV6-2 and TRBV6-3, could not be distinguished by the 87-base-pair reads and were therefore excluded. In vitro tests confirmed that a few of the cytomegalovirus-associated TCR beta chains recognize cytomegalovirus antigens. The only immune exposure information available for the cohort was CMV serostatus. The earlier analysis of almost 600 of the donors excluded approximately 17 rarely observed V segments, including chromosome 9 orphons, because counts were too low. An association between a missense DCLRE1C variant and V-gene and J-gene trimming of TCR beta chains was found in a later genetic analysis and replicated in an independent cohort. Presence/absence analyses assumed roughly uniform sequencing depth across donors, an assumption that may not hold. Compared with equally common non-associated chains, HLA-associated TCR beta chains in a later analysis were more clonally expanded and had lower generation probabilities. The classifier was reported to diagnose cytomegalovirus status with high specificity and sensitivity in both the original and validation cohorts. In a later analysis, TCR association rates were found to vary across HLA loci, with the most associated TCRs seen for DRB1 alleles and the fewest for HLA-C alleles. A cluster of highly shared sequence variants was judged likely to represent a technical artifact of the sequencing pipeline. A total of 164 TCR beta chains were listed by the study as associated with cytomegalovirus. In a later analysis, most CMV-associated TCR beta chains were found to appear HLA-restricted, with HLA associations seemingly driven largely by CMV exposure. A later analysis reported that several top co-occurrence clusters appeared linked to parvovirus B19, influenza, CMV and Epstein-Barr virus. In an earlier analysis of about 550 of the donors, most TCR beta V segments were observed in productive rearrangements about 87% or about 30% of the time, broadly matching IMGT annotations. A further reported finding was that TCR beta sequences accurately predicted the HLA-A and HLA-B alleles for most subjects in the first cohort. Across donors, most TCR sequences were observed very rarely, whereas some public TCRs were present in many individuals. In a later genetic analysis, fewer N-insertions in productive TCRs were reported among donors in an Asian-associated ancestry cluster than the roughly 700-donor mean.

In total, roughly 670 healthy bone marrow donors made up the cohort. Cohort members were all nominally healthy when sampled, although unrecorded immune exposures were likely present. The donor tested CMV seropositive and was one of the 289 seropositive cohort members. A peripheral blood sample was provided by each donor, and peripheral blood mononuclear cells were used for TCR beta sequencing. Genomic DNA was extracted from the blood cell samples with the Qiagen DNeasy Blood Extraction Kit. Turning to this clone: Which antigen it targets is not known. Nothing much larger sits one base from this clone, and base qualities are not available.

Library preparation employed the immunoSEQ multiplex PCR assay. The multiplex PCR relied on a mix of 60 forward primers for TCR Vbeta segments and 13 reverse primers for TCR Jbeta segments. The CDR3 region of rearranged TCR beta genes was amplified from genomic DNA by a multiplex PCR assay. The amplified TCR beta libraries were sequenced on the Illumina HiSeq System as 87-base-pair reads. In the original analysis: A later analysis tallied about 77 million unique TCR beta chains across the 550 to 850 repertoires, and around 12 million of those chains were shared by two or more donors. A nearest-neighbor algorithm error-corrected the raw reads and collapsed the reads into unique sequences, merging closely related sequences to remove PCR and sequencing errors. To assign V, D and J gene segments, CDR3 sequences were aligned to IMGT reference sequences. Each retained sequence needed at least a six-nucleotide match to both a V gene segment and a J gene segment. A rearrangement was called productive if the CDR3 had no stop codons and remained in frame with V and J, and every other rearrangement was called non-productive. CDR3 was defined according to IMGT convention as the region running from the second conserved V-encoded cysteine to the conserved J-encoded phenylalanine. Sequences without an unambiguous match to a single V gene segment were excluded from the earlier analysis of several hundred of the donors. In an earlier analysis of approximately 610 of the donors, V segments were called functional above 56.7% productive rearrangements and were called segregating when the between-donor standard deviation exceeded 5%. A statistical classification framework was developed to diagnose cytomegalovirus status using the catalog of TCR beta chain sequences. In a later analysis, TCR nucleotide sequences were compared against IMGT/GENE-DB human TR gene sequences so that V and J genes could be assigned. In a later analysis, CDR3 sequences and most-parsimonious VDJ recombination scenarios were assigned using the TCRdist pipeline. A later analysis defined each TCR beta chain by its CDR3 amino acid sequence plus V-gene family, and excluded reads lacking a unique V-gene family. As a way to deal with suspected cross-contamination and a sequencing artifact, a later analysis dropped more than 500 nucleotide sequences that were highly shared and had low generation probability. In a later analysis, a clonal expansion index for each public chain was calculated from normalized within-repertoire ranks of inferred template counts. Generation probabilities in a later analysis came from a VDJ recombination model fitted to out-of-frame rearrangements, and those results were checked against IGoR. In a later analysis, TCR-TCR, TCR-HLA and TCR-CMV co-occurrence was scored with hypergeometric tests, and a repertoire-size bias correction was applied to TCR pairs. False discovery rates were estimated in a later analysis by permuting HLA or CMV assignments 20 times. A later analysis grouped co-occurring TCRs with DBSCAN, adding TCRdist sequence similarity when clustering within HLA-allele-positive subsets. Co-occurrence clustering excluded repertoires with fewer than 30,000 or more than 120,000 public chains, plus five with anomalous nucleotide sharing. Imported from immuneACCESS, the table was reduced by TCRdb to in-frame sequences with V and J called. These copies leave out some clones; in studies compared against another copy, an unresolved V gene accounts for under half, and the cause of the remainder is not known. V, J and clone size are those of that table, while D and trimming were read from the DNA. The sample profile shows fewer than 250,000 clones; about 77% of them were found once. In total, the top ten clones hold about 4.4% of the sample.

The CDR3 contains 15 residues, cysteine and phenylalanine counted. Only the CDR3 DNA stays, 45 bases, in frame from base 1. CDR1 MNHEY and CDR2 SMNVEV are derived from the germline V gene (reference sequence). V drops 6 bases and J drops 3 bases, leaving 15 bases in between. The sequence was obtained from a man aged 25-45 years in good health and CMV-seropositive. This sequence uses TRBV27 and TRBJ1-3; the D gene is possibly TRBD1, with 6 bases matching. Sequenced input: PBMCs. The CDR3 reads as follows: CASSSTGGLGNTIYF. The DNA sequence is given as TGTGCCAGCAGCTCGACAGGAGGACTTGGAAACACCATATATTTT.